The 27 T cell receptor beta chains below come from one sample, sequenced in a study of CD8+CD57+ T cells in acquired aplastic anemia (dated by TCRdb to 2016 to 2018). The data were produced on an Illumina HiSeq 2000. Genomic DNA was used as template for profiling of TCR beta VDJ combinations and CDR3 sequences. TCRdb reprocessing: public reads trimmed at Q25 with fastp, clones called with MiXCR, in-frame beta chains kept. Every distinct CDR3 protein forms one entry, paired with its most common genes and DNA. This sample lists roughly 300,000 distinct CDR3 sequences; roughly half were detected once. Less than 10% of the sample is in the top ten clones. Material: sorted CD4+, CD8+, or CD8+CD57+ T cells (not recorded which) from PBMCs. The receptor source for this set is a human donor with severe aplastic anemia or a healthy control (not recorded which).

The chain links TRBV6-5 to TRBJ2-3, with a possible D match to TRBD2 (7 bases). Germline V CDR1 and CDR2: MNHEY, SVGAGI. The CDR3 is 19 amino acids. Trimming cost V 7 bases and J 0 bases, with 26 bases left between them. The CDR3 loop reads CASTFLQGLPDPSTDTQYF. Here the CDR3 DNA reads TGTGCCAGCACCTTCTTACAGGGACTACCTGATCCTAGCACAGATACGCAGTATTTT.

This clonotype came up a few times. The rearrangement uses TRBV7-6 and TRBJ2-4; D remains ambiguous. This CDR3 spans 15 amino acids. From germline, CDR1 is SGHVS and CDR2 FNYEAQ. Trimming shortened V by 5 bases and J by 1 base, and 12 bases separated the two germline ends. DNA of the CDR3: TGTGCCAGCAGCCAGAGTAGGTCGGCCAAAAACATTCAGTACTTC. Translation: CASSQSRSAKNIQYF.

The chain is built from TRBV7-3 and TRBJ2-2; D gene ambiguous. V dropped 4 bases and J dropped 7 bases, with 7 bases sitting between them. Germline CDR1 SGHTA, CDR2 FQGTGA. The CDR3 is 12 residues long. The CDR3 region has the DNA TGTGCCAGCAGCTCAATCAACGGGGAGCTGTTTTTT. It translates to CASSSINGELFF.

The CDR3 sequence is CASSLGGGKGNVLTF. The CDR3 DNA reads as TGTGCCAGCAGCTTGGGAGGGGGTAAGGGAAACGTCCTGACTTTC. The chain uses TRBV5-6 and TRBJ2-6; the D gene is possibly TRBD1 (6 bases). The CDR3 length is 15 residues. Germline CDR1 is SGHDT and CDR2 is YYEEEE. The V and J ends lost 0 bases and 10 bases respectively, with 14 bases between them. Based on the CDR3 plus reference TRBV5-6 and TRBJ2-6, the full variable domain is DAGVTQSPTHLIKTRGQQVTLRCSPKSGHDTVSWYQQALGQGPQFIFQYYEEEERQRGNFPDRFSGHQFPNYSSELNVNALLLGDSALYLCASSLGGGKGNVLTFGAGSRLTVL.

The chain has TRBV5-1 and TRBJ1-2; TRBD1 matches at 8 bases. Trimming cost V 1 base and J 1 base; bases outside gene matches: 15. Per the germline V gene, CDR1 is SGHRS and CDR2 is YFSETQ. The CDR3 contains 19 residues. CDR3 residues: CASSLYIPGQEPLNYGYTF. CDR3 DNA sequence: TGCGCCAGCAGCTTGTACATTCCGGGACAGGAGCCCCTTAACTATGGCTACACCTTC.

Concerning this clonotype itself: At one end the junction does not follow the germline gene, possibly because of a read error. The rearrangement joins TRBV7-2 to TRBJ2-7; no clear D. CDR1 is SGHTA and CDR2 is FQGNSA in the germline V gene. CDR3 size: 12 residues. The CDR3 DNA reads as TGTGCCAGCAGCTCTCCCTCCTATGAGCGGTACTTC. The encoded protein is CASSSPSYERYF.

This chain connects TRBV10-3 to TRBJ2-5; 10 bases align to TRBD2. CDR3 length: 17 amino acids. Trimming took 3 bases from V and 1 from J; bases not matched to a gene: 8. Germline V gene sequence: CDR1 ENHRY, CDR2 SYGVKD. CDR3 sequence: CAISDPSSGGLQETQYF. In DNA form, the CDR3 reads TGTGCCATCAGTGACCCCTCTAGCGGGGGCCTCCAAGAGACCCAGTACTTC.

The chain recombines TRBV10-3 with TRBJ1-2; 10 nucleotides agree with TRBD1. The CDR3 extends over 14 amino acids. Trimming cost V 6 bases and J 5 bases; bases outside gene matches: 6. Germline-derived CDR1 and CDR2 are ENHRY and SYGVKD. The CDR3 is CAISPRDRGYGYTF. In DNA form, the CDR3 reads TGTGCCATCAGCCCACGGGACAGGGGTTATGGCTACACCTTC.

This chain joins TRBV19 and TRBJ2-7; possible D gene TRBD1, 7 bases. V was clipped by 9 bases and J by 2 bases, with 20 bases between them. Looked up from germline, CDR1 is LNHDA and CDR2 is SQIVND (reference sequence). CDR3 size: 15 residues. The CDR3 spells CASSLEGQYAYEQYF. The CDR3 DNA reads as TGTGCCAGCAGCTTGGAGGGACAGTATGCCTACGAGCAGTACTTC.

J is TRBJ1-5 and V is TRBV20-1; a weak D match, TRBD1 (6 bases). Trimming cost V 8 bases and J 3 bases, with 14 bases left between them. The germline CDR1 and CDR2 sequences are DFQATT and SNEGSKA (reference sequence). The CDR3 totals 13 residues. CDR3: CSLADSHNQPQHF. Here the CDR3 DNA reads TGCAGTTTAGCGGACAGCCACAATCAGCCCCAGCATTTT.

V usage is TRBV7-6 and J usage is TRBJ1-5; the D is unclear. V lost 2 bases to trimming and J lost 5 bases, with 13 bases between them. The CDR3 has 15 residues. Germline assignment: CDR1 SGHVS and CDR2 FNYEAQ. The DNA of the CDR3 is TGTGCCAGCAGCTTATCAGCAGAGGTAGATCAGCCCCAGCATTTT. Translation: CASSLSAEVDQPQHF.

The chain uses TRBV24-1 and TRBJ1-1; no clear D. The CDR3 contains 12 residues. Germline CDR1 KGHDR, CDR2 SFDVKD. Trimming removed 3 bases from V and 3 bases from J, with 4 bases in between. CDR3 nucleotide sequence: TGTGCCACCAGTGATGTAGACACTGAAGCTTTCTTT. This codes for CATSDVDTEAFF.

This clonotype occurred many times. This CDR3 reads CASSTLWQGNYNEQFF. CDR3 DNA sequence: TGTGCCAGTAGTACCCTATGGCAGGGTAACTACAATGAGCAGTTCTTC. The chain is built from TRBV19 and TRBJ2-1; tentative D call: TRBD1 (5 bases). The V end was cut by 4 bases, the J end by 3 bases, with 16 bases between. CDR1 LNHDA and CDR2 SQIVND come from the germline V gene (reference sequence). The CDR3 is 16 amino acids.

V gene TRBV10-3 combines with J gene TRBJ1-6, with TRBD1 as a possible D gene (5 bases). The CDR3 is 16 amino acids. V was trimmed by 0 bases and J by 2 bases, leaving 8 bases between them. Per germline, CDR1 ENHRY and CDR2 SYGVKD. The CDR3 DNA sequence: TGTGCCATCAGTGAGTCTCAGGGCACCTATAATTCACCCCTCCACTTT. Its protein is CAISESQGTYNSPLHF.

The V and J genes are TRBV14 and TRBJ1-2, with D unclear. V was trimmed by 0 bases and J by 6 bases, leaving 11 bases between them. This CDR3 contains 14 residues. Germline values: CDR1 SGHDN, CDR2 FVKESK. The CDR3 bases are TGTGCCAGCAGCCAAGATTGGGCAGTAAATGGCTACACCTTC. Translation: CASSQDWAVNGYTF.

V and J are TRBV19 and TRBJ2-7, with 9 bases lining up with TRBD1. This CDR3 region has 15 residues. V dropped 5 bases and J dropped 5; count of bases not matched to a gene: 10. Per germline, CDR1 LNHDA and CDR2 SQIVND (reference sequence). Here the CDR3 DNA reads TGTGCCAGTAGTTCCCCGGGACAGGGTCGCGACGAGCAGTACTTC. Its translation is CASSSPGQGRDEQYF. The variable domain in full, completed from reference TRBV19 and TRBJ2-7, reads DGGITQSPKYLFRKEGQNVTLSCEQNLNHDAMYWYRQDPGQGLRLIYYSQIVNDFQKGDIAEGYSVSREKKESFPLTVTSAQKNPTAFYLCASSSPGQGRDEQYFGPGTRLTVT.

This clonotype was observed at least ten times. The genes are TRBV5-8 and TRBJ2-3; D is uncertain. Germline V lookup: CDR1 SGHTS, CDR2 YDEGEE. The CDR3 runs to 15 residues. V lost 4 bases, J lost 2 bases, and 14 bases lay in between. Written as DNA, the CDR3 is TGTGCCAGCAGCCTCATTTCACGAGCCACAGATACGCAGTATTTT. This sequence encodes CASSLISRATDTQYF.

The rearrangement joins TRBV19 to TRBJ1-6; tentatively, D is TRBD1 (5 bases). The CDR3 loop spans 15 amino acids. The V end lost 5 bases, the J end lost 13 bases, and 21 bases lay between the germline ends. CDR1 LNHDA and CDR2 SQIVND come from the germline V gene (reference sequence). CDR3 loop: CASSVSATANTPLHF. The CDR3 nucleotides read TGTGCCAGTAGTGTATCCGCGACAGCTAATACCCCCCTCCACTTT.

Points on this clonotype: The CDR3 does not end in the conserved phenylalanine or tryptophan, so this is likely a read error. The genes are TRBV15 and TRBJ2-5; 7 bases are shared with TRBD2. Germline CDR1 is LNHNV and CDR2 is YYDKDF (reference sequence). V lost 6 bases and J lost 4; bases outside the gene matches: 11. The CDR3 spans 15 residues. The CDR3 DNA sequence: TGTGCCACCAGTAGCCGTCGGGCGGGGGTAGAGACCCAGTACTCC. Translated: CATSSRRAGVETQYS.

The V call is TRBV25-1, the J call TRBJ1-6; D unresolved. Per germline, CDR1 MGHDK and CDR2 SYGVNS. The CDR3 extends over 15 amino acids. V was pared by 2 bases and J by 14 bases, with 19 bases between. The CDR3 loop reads CASSEPRAQGAALHF. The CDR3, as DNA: TGTGCCAGCAGTGAACCAAGGGCCCAAGGAGCAGCCCTCCACTTT.

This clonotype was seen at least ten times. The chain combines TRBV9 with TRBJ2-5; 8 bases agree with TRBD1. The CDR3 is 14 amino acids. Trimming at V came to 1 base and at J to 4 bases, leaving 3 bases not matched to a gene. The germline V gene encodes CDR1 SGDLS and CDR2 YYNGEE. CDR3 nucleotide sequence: TGTGCCAGCAGCGTACAGGGGGCATCAGAGACCCAGTACTTC. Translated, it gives CASSVQGASETQYF.

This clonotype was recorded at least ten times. CDR3 nucleotides: TGTGCCAGCAGTTTACAGGGATTCACTGAAGCTTTCTTT. It is translated as CASSLQGFTEAFF. The chain links TRBV11-3 to TRBJ1-1, with D maybe TRBD1 (6 bases). Germline lookup yields CDR1 SGHNT and CDR2 YENEEA. The CDR3 covers 13 residues. V gave up 6 bases and J gave up 4 bases, with 12 bases separating them.

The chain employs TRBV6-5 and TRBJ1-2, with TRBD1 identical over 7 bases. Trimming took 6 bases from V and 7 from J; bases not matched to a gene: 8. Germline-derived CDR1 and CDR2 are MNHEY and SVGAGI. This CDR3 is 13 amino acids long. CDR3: CASSLTGTSGYTF. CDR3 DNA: TGTGCCAGCAGCCTGACAGGGACAAGTGGCTACACCTTC.

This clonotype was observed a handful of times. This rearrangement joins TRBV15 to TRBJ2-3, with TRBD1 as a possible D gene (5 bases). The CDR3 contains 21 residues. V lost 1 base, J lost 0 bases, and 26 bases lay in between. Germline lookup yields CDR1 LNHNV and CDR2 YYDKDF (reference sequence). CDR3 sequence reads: CATSRVGFGAFGQKSTDTQYF. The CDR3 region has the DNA TGTGCCACCAGCAGAGTTGGTTTTGGGGCTTTCGGGCAGAAGAGCACAGATACGCAGTATTTT.

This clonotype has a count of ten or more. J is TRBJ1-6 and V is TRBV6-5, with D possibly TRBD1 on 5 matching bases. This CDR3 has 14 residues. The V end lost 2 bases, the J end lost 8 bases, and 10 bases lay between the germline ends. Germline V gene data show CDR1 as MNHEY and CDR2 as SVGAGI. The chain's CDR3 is CASSYGARDSPLHF. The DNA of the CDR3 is TGTGCCAGCAGTTACGGGGCCAGAGATTCACCCCTCCACTTT.

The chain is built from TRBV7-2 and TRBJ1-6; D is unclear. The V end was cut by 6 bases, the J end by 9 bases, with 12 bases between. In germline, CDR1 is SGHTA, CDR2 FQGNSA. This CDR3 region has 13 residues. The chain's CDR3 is CASRGLQLSPLHF. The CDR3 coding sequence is TGTGCCAGCAGAGGCCTTCAACTTTCACCCCTCCACTTT. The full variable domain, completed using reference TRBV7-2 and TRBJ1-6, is GAGVSQSPSNKVTEKGKDVELRCDPISGHTALYWYRQSLGQGLEFLIYFQGNSAPDKSGLPSDRFSAERTGGSVSTLTIQRTQQEDSAVYLCASRGLQLSPLHFGNGTRLTVT.

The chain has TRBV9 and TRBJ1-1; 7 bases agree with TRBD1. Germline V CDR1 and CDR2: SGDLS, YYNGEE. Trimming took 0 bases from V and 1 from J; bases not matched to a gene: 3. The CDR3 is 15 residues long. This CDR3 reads CASSVGPGGNTEAFF. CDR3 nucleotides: TGTGCCAGCAGCGTAGGCCCAGGGGGGAACACTGAAGCTTTCTTT. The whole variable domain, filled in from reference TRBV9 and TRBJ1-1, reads DSGVTQTPKHLITATGQRVTLRCSPRSGDLSVYWYQQSLDQGLQFLIQYYNGEERAKGNILERFSAQQFPDLHSELNLSSLELGDSALYFCASSVGPGGNTEAFFGQGTRLTVV.